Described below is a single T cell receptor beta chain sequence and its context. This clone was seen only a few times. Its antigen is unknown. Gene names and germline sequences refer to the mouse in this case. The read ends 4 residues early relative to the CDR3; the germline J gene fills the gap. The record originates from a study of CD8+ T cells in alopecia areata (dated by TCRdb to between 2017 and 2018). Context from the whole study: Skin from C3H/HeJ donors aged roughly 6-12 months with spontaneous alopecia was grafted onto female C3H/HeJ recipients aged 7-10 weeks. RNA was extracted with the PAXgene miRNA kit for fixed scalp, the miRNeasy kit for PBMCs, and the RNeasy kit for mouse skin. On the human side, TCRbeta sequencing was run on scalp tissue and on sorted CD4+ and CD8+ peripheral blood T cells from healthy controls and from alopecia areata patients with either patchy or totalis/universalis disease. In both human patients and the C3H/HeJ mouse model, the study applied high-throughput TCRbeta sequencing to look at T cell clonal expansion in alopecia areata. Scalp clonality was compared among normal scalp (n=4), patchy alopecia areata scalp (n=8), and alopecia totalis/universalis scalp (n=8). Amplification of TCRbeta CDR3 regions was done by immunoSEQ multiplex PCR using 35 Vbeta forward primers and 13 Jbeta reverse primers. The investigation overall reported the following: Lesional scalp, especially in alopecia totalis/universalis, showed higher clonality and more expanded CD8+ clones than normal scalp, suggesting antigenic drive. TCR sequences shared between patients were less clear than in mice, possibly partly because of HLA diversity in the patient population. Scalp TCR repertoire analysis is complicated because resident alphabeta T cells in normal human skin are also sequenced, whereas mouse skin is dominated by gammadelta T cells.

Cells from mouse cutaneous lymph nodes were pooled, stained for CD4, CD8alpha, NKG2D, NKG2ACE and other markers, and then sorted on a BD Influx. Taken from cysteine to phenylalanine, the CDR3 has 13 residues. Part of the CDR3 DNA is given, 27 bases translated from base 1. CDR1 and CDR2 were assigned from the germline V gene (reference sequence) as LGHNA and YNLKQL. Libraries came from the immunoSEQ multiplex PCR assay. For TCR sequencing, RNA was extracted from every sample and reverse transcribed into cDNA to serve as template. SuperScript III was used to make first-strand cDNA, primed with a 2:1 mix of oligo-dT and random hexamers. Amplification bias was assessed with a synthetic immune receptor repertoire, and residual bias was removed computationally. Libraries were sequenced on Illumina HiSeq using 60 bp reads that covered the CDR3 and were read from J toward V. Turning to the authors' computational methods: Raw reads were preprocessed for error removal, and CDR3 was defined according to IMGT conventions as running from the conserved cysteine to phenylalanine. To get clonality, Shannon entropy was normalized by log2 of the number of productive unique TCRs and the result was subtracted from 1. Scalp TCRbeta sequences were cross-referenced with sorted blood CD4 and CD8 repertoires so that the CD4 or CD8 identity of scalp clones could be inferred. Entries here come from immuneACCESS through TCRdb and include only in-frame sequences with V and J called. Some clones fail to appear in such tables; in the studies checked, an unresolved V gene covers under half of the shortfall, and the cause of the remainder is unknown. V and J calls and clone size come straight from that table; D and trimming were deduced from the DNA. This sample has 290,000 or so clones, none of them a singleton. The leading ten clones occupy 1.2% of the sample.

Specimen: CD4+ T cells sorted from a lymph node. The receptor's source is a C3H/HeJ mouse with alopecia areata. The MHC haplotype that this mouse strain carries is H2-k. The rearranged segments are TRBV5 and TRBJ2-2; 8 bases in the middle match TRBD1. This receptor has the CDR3 CASSQTGVGQLYF. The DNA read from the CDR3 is TGTGCCAGCAGCCAGACAGGGGTCGGG.